One and the same sample provided the 13 T cell receptor beta chains below, sequenced in a study of control samples from healthy donors and cancer patients. Generated by immunoSEQ multiplex PCR, the TCRdb table keeps only in-frame clones and is missing some. Of 100,000 to 150,000 clones listed, approximately 90% are singletons. Sequencing was done on a sample of blood. All receptors come from a man younger than 35 in good health.

This clone was detected only once. The chain uses TRBV12-5 and TRBJ1-1; the D gene is possibly TRBD1 (5 bases). Germline CDR1 LGHNT, CDR2 FRNRAP. The V end was cut by 0 bases, the J end by 3 bases, with 14 bases between. The CDR3 covers 16 residues. The CDR3 nucleotides read TGTGCTAGTGGTTTGGTACAGGCGGTTGGCGACACTGAAGCTTTCTTT. Its translation: CASGLVQAVGDTEAFF.

The V and J genes are TRBV19 and TRBJ1-2; D not resolved. CDR1 and CDR2 (germline): LNHDA, SQIVND (reference sequence). The CDR3 has 14 residues. V gave up 3 bases and J gave up 3 bases, with 11 bases separating them. The CDR3 sequence: CASSIVGAHYGYTF. The CDR3 coding sequence is TGTGCCAGTAGTATTGTGGGCGCTCACTATGGCTACACCTTC.

J is TRBJ1-3 and V is TRBV10-2; D may be TRBD1 (5 bases). CDR1 WSHSY and CDR2 SAAADI come from the germline V gene. Trimming took 5 bases from V and 3 from J, leaving 11 bases between them. CDR3 length: 14 residues. The CDR3 nucleotides read TGCGCCAGCAGTATCGGCAGGGTTGGAAACACCATATATTTT. Protein product: CASSIGRVGNTIYF.

This chain links TRBV25-1 with TRBJ1-1; D might be TRBD1 (5 bases). The CDR3 is 13 amino acids. The germline gives CDR1 MGHDK, CDR2 SYGVNS. V lost 2 bases and J lost 6, with 10 bases in between. CDR3 nucleotides: TGTGCCAGCAGTGAAACGGGGCTCGCTGAAGCTTTCTTT. Its protein product is CASSETGLAEAFF.

This clone appeared a single time. At the DNA level, this CDR3 is encoded by other sequences in the same sample as well. This chain uses TRBV5-1 with TRBJ1-2; 9 bases map to TRBD1. Unmatched junction bases numbered 4, after V lost 4 bases and J lost 6 bases. The CDR3 loop spans 13 amino acids. Germline CDR1 SGHRS, CDR2 YFSETQ. CDR3 nucleotides: TGCGCCAGCAGCCTCGGGACAGGGAATGGCTACACCTTC. Its protein product is CASSLGTGNGYTF.

DNA for the CDR3: TGTGCCAGCAAGGGACAGGGGGCGTTTCAGCCCCAGCATTTT. This translates into CASKGQGAFQPQHF. The chain employs TRBV2 and TRBJ1-5; 12 bases map to TRBD1. The CDR3 totals 14 residues. In germline, CDR1 is SNHLY, CDR2 FYNNEI. V shed 7 bases and J 6 bases; nucleotides not matched to a gene: 4.

The chain has TRBV12-3 or TRBV12-4 and TRBJ2-2; no reliable D call. V shed 2 bases and J shed 6 bases, with 7 bases lying between them. CDR3 length equals 13 residues. This CDR3 reads CASSLNDPGELFF. CDR3 in DNA: TGTGCCAGCAGTTTAAACGACCCCGGGGAGCTGTTTTTT.

This rearrangement joins TRBV18 to TRBJ2-1; D uncertain. The V and J ends lost 0 bases and 4 bases respectively, with 10 bases between them. This CDR3 is 15 amino acids long. Per germline, CDR1 KGHSH and CDR2 LQKENI. The CDR3 DNA reads TGTGCCAGCTCACCACCGGGCCGAACTTACAATGAGCAGTTCTTC. Translating it yields CASSPPGRTYNEQFF.

This chain connects TRBV7-7 to TRBJ2-1; TRBD2 is a possible D gene (6 bases). V was trimmed by 5 bases and J by 0 bases, leaving 11 bases between them. CDR3 size: 15 residues. Germline CDR1 is SSHAT and CDR2 is FNYEAQ (reference sequence). The CDR3 here is CASSRDFSSYNEQFF. The CDR3 DNA reads TGTGCCAGCAGCCGGGACTTCAGCTCCTACAATGAGCAGTTCTTC.

J is TRBJ1-1 and V is TRBV27; D gene ambiguous. The CDR3 consists of 14 residues. V was shortened by 5 bases and J by 4 bases, with 14 bases between the two germline ends. Germline assignment: CDR1 MNHEY and CDR2 SMNVEV (reference sequence). The CDR3 spells CASSLLGSSTEAFF. DNA for the CDR3: TGTGCCAGCAGTCTTCTAGGTTCCAGCACTGAAGCTTTCTTT.

The chain employs TRBV2 and TRBJ2-3, with D tentatively TRBD2 (5 bases). This CDR3 region has 16 residues. Germline-derived CDR1 and CDR2 are SNHLY and FYNNEI. V lost 8 bases to trimming and J lost 5 bases, with 23 bases between them. In nucleotides, the CDR3 is TGTGCCAGCCGAAGAAGTAGGGTCGAGGGAAGAGATACGCAGTATTTT. As protein: CASRRSRVEGRDTQYF.

The V gene is TRBV2, the J gene TRBJ1-2; D gene ambiguous. Germline V gene lookup returns CDR1 SNHLY and CDR2 FYNNEI. Between the trimmed V and J ends, which lost 3 bases and 8 bases, there was a span of 10 bases. CDR3 length: 12 amino acids. CDR3 region: CASSDSMRGYTF. DNA for the CDR3: TGTGCCAGCAGTGACAGTATGAGGGGCTACACCTTC.

The chain is built from TRBV7-2 and TRBJ1-6; D perhaps matches TRBD1 (5 bases). The CDR3 is 18 residues long. The germline V gene encodes CDR1 SGHTA and CDR2 FQGNSA. Trimming shortened V by 8 bases and J by 1 base, and 21 bases separated the two germline ends. The CDR3 DNA follows: TGTGCCAGCTCTGCTGGTTGGGCGGGGGAATCCTATAATTCACCCCTCCACTTT. Translating it yields CASSAGWAGESYNSPLHF.